This paragraph covers one T cell receptor beta chain sequence. What it binds is unknown. PCR primers comprised 60 Vbeta and 13 Jbeta primers. Repertoires were generated with immunoSEQ multiplex PCR, while TCRdb's copy carries only in-frame clones and drops some. Found here are about 94,000 clones, around four fifths of them singletons; the top ten hold less than 0.95%. These data come from a study of cytomegalovirus exposure and HLA in healthy donors. Overall study findings and caveats: TCR beta V- and J-gene trimming was later associated with a missense DCLRE1C variant. In an earlier analysis, about 87% or about 30%: the productive usage of most TCR beta V segments. Specificity of three CMV-associated chains for CMV antigens was verified in vitro. Later work showed greater clonal expansion in HLA-associated TCR beta chains than in equally common others.

Germline assignment: CDR1 LGHNA and CDR2 YSLEER. Trimming cost V 0 bases and J 0 bases, with 12 bases left between them. The CDR3 loop spans 17 amino acids. Sequenced material: PBMCs. V usage is TRBV4-3 and J usage is TRBJ1-3; the D gene is possibly TRBD1 (5 bases). The sequence was obtained from a woman in her fifties or sixties in good health and CMV-seronegative. As DNA, the CDR3 is TGCGCCAGCAGCCAAGACGTAGGGGACTCCTCTGGAAACACCATATATTTT. It codes for CASSQDVGDSSGNTIYF.